The rows below give T cell receptor beta chains drawn from one sample of a study of blood T cell repertoires in COVID-19. The protocol was immunoSEQ multiplex PCR, while the TCRdb copy is restricted to in-frame clones and leaves out a portion. The sample records approximately 12,000 clones, roughly nine tenths being singletons. Sequenced input: peripheral blood. The origin of the receptors is an older man with active COVID-19. Both conserved end residues are part of each CDR3. D genes are given only for firm matches. Clone size is shown for a subset of rows, as once, few, many or a class of expanded clone.

cdr3_aa: CASSLEGAHGYTF
cdr3_nt: TGTGCCAGCAGCTTAGAAGGGGCCCATGGCTACACCTTC
d_call: NA
j_call: TRBJ1-2
clone_size: NA
v_call: TRBV7-8

cdr3_aa: CASSLGLQVGAGELFF
cdr3_nt: TGTGCCAGCAGCTTGGGTTTACAGGTTGGGGCCGGGGAGCTGTTTTTT
d_call: NA
j_call: TRBJ2-2
clone_size: NA
v_call: TRBV5-8

cdr3_aa: CASSEVGGANVLTF
cdr3_nt: TGTGCCAGCAGTGAAGTCGGGGGGGCCAACGTCCTGACTTTC
d_call: NA
j_call: TRBJ2-6
clone_size: NA
v_call: TRBV6-1

cdr3_aa: CAISESSGSTGDTQYF
cdr3_nt: TGTGCCATCAGTGAGTCGAGCGGGAGCACGGGGGATACGCAGTATTTT
d_call: TRBD2
j_call: TRBJ2-3
clone_size: NA
v_call: TRBV10-3

cdr3_aa: CASSHRVGIQYF
cdr3_nt: TGTGCCAGCAGCCACAGGGTCGGCATTCAGTACTTC
d_call: NA
j_call: TRBJ2-4
clone_size: NA
v_call: TRBV3-1/TRBV3-2

cdr3_aa: CASSPPDRSYEQYF
cdr3_nt: TGTGCCAGCAGTCCACCAGACAGGTCCTACGAGCAGTACTTC
d_call: NA
j_call: TRBJ2-7
clone_size: NA
v_call: TRBV28

cdr3_aa: CASSQDESIGVGYTF
cdr3_nt: TGTGCCAGCAGCCAAGATGAAAGTATCGGGGTTGGCTACACCTTC
d_call: NA
j_call: TRBJ1-2
clone_size: NA
v_call: TRBV14

cdr3_aa: CSGRQGGGTEAFF
cdr3_nt: TGCAGCGGCCGACAGGGCGGGGGGACTGAAGCTTTCTTT
d_call: TRBD1
j_call: TRBJ1-1
clone_size: once
v_call: TRBV29-1

cdr3_aa: CASSLYRDSGANVLTF
cdr3_nt: TGTGCCAGCAGCTTGTACAGGGACTCTGGGGCCAACGTCCTGACTTTC
d_call: NA
j_call: TRBJ2-6
clone_size: NA
v_call: TRBV5-6

cdr3_aa: CASSLKRGDRTGELFF
cdr3_nt: TGTGCCAGCAGCTTAAAGCGGGGGGACCGCACCGGGGAGCTGTTTTTT
d_call: TRBD2
j_call: TRBJ2-2
clone_size: NA
v_call: TRBV5-8

cdr3_aa: CASSQASGGVETQYF
cdr3_nt: TGTGCCAGCAGCCAAGCGTCGGGGGGAGTAGAGACCCAGTACTTC
d_call: TRBD2
j_call: TRBJ2-5
clone_size: NA
v_call: TRBV3-1/TRBV3-2

cdr3_aa: CASSLYEGAINEQYF
cdr3_nt: TGTGCTAGCAGCTTATATGAGGGGGCGATCAACGAGCAGTACTTC
d_call: TRBD1
j_call: TRBJ2-7
clone_size: NA
v_call: TRBV7-7

cdr3_aa: CASSLGTGINQPQHF
cdr3_nt: TGTGCCAGCTCGCTTGGGACAGGAATCAATCAGCCCCAGCATTTT
d_call: TRBD1
j_call: TRBJ1-5
clone_size: once
v_call: TRBV18

cdr3_aa: CASSKQNNEQFF
cdr3_nt: TGTGCCAGCTCAAAACAGAACAATGAGCAGTTCTTC
d_call: NA
j_call: TRBJ2-1
clone_size: NA
v_call: TRBV18

cdr3_aa: CASSPSRTSGDNEQFF
cdr3_nt: TGTGCCAGCAGTCCAAGTCGGACTAGCGGGGACAATGAGCAGTTCTTC
d_call: TRBD2
j_call: TRBJ2-1
clone_size: NA
v_call: TRBV27

cdr3_aa: CASSLQGTGANVLTF
cdr3_nt: TGCGCCAGCAGCCTACAGGGGACTGGGGCCAACGTCCTGACTTTC
d_call: TRBD1
j_call: TRBJ2-6
clone_size: NA
v_call: TRBV5-1

cdr3_aa: CASSRGQGREKLFF
cdr3_nt: TGTGCCAGCAGCCGCGGACAGGGCCGAGAAAAACTGTTTTTT
d_call: TRBD1
j_call: TRBJ1-4
clone_size: NA
v_call: TRBV7-9

cdr3_aa: CASSPGLAGVEQFF
cdr3_nt: TGTGCCAGCAGCCCGGGACTAGCGGGGGTCGAGCAGTTCTTC
d_call: TRBD2
j_call: TRBJ2-1
clone_size: NA
v_call: TRBV7-3

cdr3_aa: CASSEGRGKNIQYF
cdr3_nt: TGTGCCAGCAGTGAAGGCAGAGGCAAAAACATTCAGTACTTC
d_call: NA
j_call: TRBJ2-4
clone_size: NA
v_call: TRBV2

cdr3_aa: CASSSLAGGETQYF
cdr3_nt: TGTGCCAGCAGCTCACTAGCGGGGGGGGAGACCCAGTACTTC
d_call: TRBD2
j_call: TRBJ2-5
clone_size: NA
v_call: TRBV14

cdr3_aa: CASIVFGNTEAFF
cdr3_nt: TGTGCCAGTATTGTCTTCGGGAACACTGAAGCTTTCTTT
d_call: NA
j_call: TRBJ1-1
clone_size: NA
v_call: TRBV12-3/TRBV12-4

cdr3_aa: CASSVGDRGTHGYTF
cdr3_nt: TGTGCCAGCAGCGTAGGGGACAGGGGAACCCATGGCTACACCTTC
d_call: TRBD1
j_call: TRBJ1-2
clone_size: NA
v_call: TRBV9

cdr3_aa: CASSQGNSLSSPLHF
cdr3_nt: TGCGCCAGCAGCCAAGGTAACAGTTTGAGTTCACCCCTCCACTTT
d_call: NA
j_call: TRBJ1-6
clone_size: NA
v_call: TRBV4-3

cdr3_aa: CASSSDRGYEQYF
cdr3_nt: TGTGCCAGCAGCTCGGACAGGGGTTACGAGCAGTACTTC
d_call: TRBD1
j_call: TRBJ2-7
clone_size: few
v_call: TRBV11-3

cdr3_aa: CASSYLGTVPYEQYF
cdr3_nt: TGTGCCAGCAGTTACCTCGGGACAGTCCCCTACGAGCAGTACTTC
d_call: TRBD1
j_call: TRBJ2-7
clone_size: once
v_call: TRBV6-5

cdr3_aa: CASSQDGGGYEQYF
cdr3_nt: TGCGCCAGCAGCCAAGATGGCGGGGGCTACGAGCAGTACTTC
d_call: TRBD2
j_call: TRBJ2-7
clone_size: NA
v_call: TRBV4-3

cdr3_aa: CASSPGLAGGQETQYF
cdr3_nt: TGTGCCAGCAGCCCAGGACTAGCGGGAGGGCAAGAGACCCAGTACTTC
d_call: TRBD2
j_call: TRBJ2-5
clone_size: NA
v_call: TRBV5-4

cdr3_aa: CASSRDRGRLDTQYF
cdr3_nt: TGTGCCAGCAGCCGCGACAGGGGTCGCTTGGATACGCAGTATTTT
d_call: TRBD1
j_call: TRBJ2-3
clone_size: NA
v_call: TRBV9

cdr3_aa: CASEKLLLAGKTGELFF
cdr3_nt: TGTGCCAGCGAAAAACTCCTACTAGCGGGCAAGACCGGGGAGCTGTTTTTT
d_call: TRBD2
j_call: TRBJ2-2
clone_size: NA
v_call: TRBV11-2

cdr3_aa: CASSLDENQPQHF
cdr3_nt: TGTGCCAGCAGCTTAGATGAGAATCAGCCCCAGCATTTT
d_call: NA
j_call: TRBJ1-5
clone_size: medium-sized
v_call: TRBV7-9

cdr3_aa: CAISARQQNTEAFF
cdr3_nt: TGTGCCATCAGTGCTAGACAGCAGAACACTGAAGCTTTCTTT
d_call: NA
j_call: TRBJ1-1
clone_size: NA
v_call: TRBV10-3

cdr3_aa: CASSLGRARTDTQYF
cdr3_nt: TGTGCCAGCAGCCTGGGGAGGGCGCGCACAGATACGCAGTATTTT
d_call: TRBD2
j_call: TRBJ2-3
clone_size: NA
v_call: TRBV9

cdr3_aa: CASFSGAGELFF
cdr3_nt: TGTGCCAGCTTTAGCGGGGCCGGGGAGCTGTTTTTT
d_call: TRBD2
j_call: TRBJ2-2
clone_size: NA
v_call: TRBV2

cdr3_aa: CASSFQTSGAVTDTQYF
cdr3_nt: TGTGCCAGCAGCTTCCAGACTAGCGGGGCGGTCACAGATACGCAGTATTTT
d_call: TRBD2
j_call: TRBJ2-3
clone_size: NA
v_call: TRBV7-8

cdr3_aa: CASSPTGPNEQFF
cdr3_nt: TGTGCCAGCAGTCCCACAGGGCCGAATGAGCAGTTCTTC
d_call: NA
j_call: TRBJ2-1
clone_size: NA
v_call: TRBV27

cdr3_aa: CASSPGGSSNQPQHF
cdr3_nt: TGTGCCAGCAGCCCAGGGGGTTCTAGCAATCAGCCCCAGCATTTT
d_call: TRBD1
j_call: TRBJ1-5
clone_size: NA
v_call: TRBV7-2

cdr3_aa: CASRSARGKSYEQYF
cdr3_nt: TGTGCCAGCAGAAGCGCGAGGGGGAAGTCCTACGAGCAGTACTTC
d_call: NA
j_call: TRBJ2-7
clone_size: NA
v_call: TRBV7-9

cdr3_aa: CASSRDIFSGNTIYF
cdr3_nt: TGTGCCAGCAGCCGGGACATCTTCTCTGGAAACACCATATATTTT
d_call: NA
j_call: TRBJ1-3
clone_size: NA
v_call: TRBV14

cdr3_aa: CASSEGGTSNYGYTF
cdr3_nt: TGTGCCAGCTCCGAGGGAGGTACATCAAACTATGGCTACACCTTC
d_call: NA
j_call: TRBJ1-2
clone_size: NA
v_call: TRBV18

cdr3_aa: CASSIIRAGGRGDEQFF
cdr3_nt: TGTGCCAGTAGTATAATCAGAGCGGGAGGGCGGGGCGATGAGCAGTTCTTC
d_call: TRBD2
j_call: TRBJ2-1
clone_size: NA
v_call: TRBV19

cdr3_aa: CASSDGGADTQYF
cdr3_nt: TGTGCCAGCAGCGACGGCGGGGCGGATACGCAGTATTTT
d_call: NA
j_call: TRBJ2-3
clone_size: NA
v_call: TRBV9

cdr3_aa: CASSQQGKPLHF
cdr3_nt: TGTGCCAGCAGTCAACAGGGGAAACCCCTCCACTTT
d_call: TRBD1
j_call: TRBJ1-6
clone_size: once
v_call: TRBV9

cdr3_aa: CASNRDSNEKLFF
cdr3_nt: TGTGCCAGCAACCGGGACAGTAATGAAAAACTGTTTTTT
d_call: TRBD1
j_call: TRBJ1-4
clone_size: NA
v_call: TRBV2

cdr3_aa: CASSDPQGIYSYNEQFF
cdr3_nt: TGCGCCAGCAGTGATCCGCAGGGAATATACTCCTACAATGAGCAGTTCTTC
d_call: NA
j_call: TRBJ2-1
clone_size: NA
v_call: TRBV10-1

cdr3_aa: CASSWDTQMGPQHF
cdr3_nt: TGTGCCAGCAGCTGGGACACCCAGATGGGGCCCCAGCATTTT
d_call: NA
j_call: TRBJ1-5
clone_size: NA
v_call: TRBV7-9

cdr3_aa: CASSLAGAETQYF
cdr3_nt: TGTGCCAGCAGCTTAGCGGGAGCAGAGACCCAGTACTTC
d_call: NA
j_call: TRBJ2-5
clone_size: NA
v_call: TRBV7-2

cdr3_aa: CASSDRGEQYF
cdr3_nt: TGCGCCAGCAGTGACAGGGGCGAGCAGTACTTC
d_call: NA
j_call: TRBJ2-7
clone_size: once
v_call: TRBV10-2

cdr3_aa: CASRGYGEQYF
cdr3_nt: TGTGCCAGCCGCGGATACGGGGAGCAGTACTTC
d_call: NA
j_call: TRBJ2-7
clone_size: NA
v_call: TRBV2

cdr3_aa: CASSQASGDFTEAFF
cdr3_nt: TGTGCCAGCAGCCAAGCCTCAGGGGATTTTACTGAAGCTTTCTTT
d_call: NA
j_call: TRBJ1-1
clone_size: NA
v_call: TRBV4-2

cdr3_aa: CASSSGQGETLHF
cdr3_nt: TGTGCCAGCTCGTCGGGACAGGGGGAGACCCTCCACTTT
d_call: TRBD1
j_call: TRBJ1-6
clone_size: NA
v_call: TRBV18

cdr3_aa: CASSSLTGGKSPLHF
cdr3_nt: TGTGCCAGCAGCTCCCTCACAGGGGGAAAGTCACCCCTCCACTTT
d_call: TRBD1
j_call: TRBJ1-6
clone_size: NA
v_call: TRBV11-2

cdr3_aa: CASRSEGGGEQFF
cdr3_nt: TGTGCCAGTAGATCGGAGGGCGGGGGTGAGCAGTTCTTC
d_call: TRBD2
j_call: TRBJ2-1
clone_size: NA
v_call: TRBV19

cdr3_aa: CTTSRESRGADVLTF
cdr3_nt: TGTACCACCAGCAGAGAAAGCCGGGGGGCCGACGTCCTGACTTTC
d_call: NA
j_call: TRBJ2-6
clone_size: NA
v_call: TRBV15

cdr3_aa: CATGRGSEQFF
cdr3_nt: TGTGCCACCGGGCGGGGGAGTGAGCAGTTCTTC
d_call: TRBD2
j_call: TRBJ2-1
clone_size: NA
v_call: TRBV15

cdr3_aa: CASSDRSYEQYF
cdr3_nt: TGTGCCAGCAGTGATCGTTCCTACGAGCAGTACTTC
d_call: NA
j_call: TRBJ2-7
clone_size: NA
v_call: TRBV6-1

cdr3_aa: CASSLVGQGFDEQYF
cdr3_nt: TGTGCCAGCAGCTTGGTGGGACAGGGGTTTGACGAGCAGTACTTC
d_call: TRBD1
j_call: TRBJ2-7
clone_size: once
v_call: TRBV11-3

cdr3_aa: CASSIRTGANYGYTF
cdr3_nt: TGTGCCAGTAGTATCCGGACAGGGGCCAACTATGGCTACACCTTC
d_call: TRBD1
j_call: TRBJ1-2
clone_size: NA
v_call: TRBV19

cdr3_aa: CASSVATNPPLHF
cdr3_nt: TGTGCCAGCAGCGTAGCGACAAATCCACCCCTCCACTTT
d_call: NA
j_call: TRBJ1-6
clone_size: NA
v_call: TRBV9

cdr3_aa: CATSKGGANTGELFF
cdr3_nt: TGTGCCACCAGCAAGGGAGGGGCGAACACCGGGGAGCTGTTTTTT
d_call: TRBD2
j_call: TRBJ2-2
clone_size: NA
v_call: TRBV15